This TCR beta chain was recorded in a study of cytotoxic CD8 clonotypes in ibrutinib-treated CLL. Looking at the study overall: Partial response was seen in roughly 25 patients and complete response in 2; after median roughly 66 months, approximately 15 stayed remitted, around 12 progressed. Samples had a mean of approximately 240,000 productive templates and tens of thousands of productive rearrangements. Findings and caveats of the study: Sample timing was unmatched between remission and later-progressing patients; lymph nodes unstudied.

Researchers set a sequencing depth target of 1 in 200,000 to 1 in 1 million T cells. Produced via immunoSEQ multiplex PCR; TCRdb's table is partial and in-frame only. Of under 300,000 clones in the sample, less than 75% were seen once. As to this clone: Antigen unknown.

Source: PBMCs, taken after 24 months of ibrutinib treatment. This receptor was taken from a human donor with chronic lymphocytic leukemia.

This CDR3 reads CATSREASGWADTGELFF. The DNA of the CDR3 is TGTGCCACCAGCAGAGAGGCTAGCGGGTGGGCGGACACCGGGGAGCTGTTTTTT. The rearrangement joins TRBV15 to TRBJ2-2, with TRBD2 matching over 8 bases. V gave up 0 bases and J gave up 3 bases; unmatched junction bases: 9. This CDR3 comprises 18 residues. CDR1 and CDR2 (germline): LNHNV, YYDKDF (reference sequence).